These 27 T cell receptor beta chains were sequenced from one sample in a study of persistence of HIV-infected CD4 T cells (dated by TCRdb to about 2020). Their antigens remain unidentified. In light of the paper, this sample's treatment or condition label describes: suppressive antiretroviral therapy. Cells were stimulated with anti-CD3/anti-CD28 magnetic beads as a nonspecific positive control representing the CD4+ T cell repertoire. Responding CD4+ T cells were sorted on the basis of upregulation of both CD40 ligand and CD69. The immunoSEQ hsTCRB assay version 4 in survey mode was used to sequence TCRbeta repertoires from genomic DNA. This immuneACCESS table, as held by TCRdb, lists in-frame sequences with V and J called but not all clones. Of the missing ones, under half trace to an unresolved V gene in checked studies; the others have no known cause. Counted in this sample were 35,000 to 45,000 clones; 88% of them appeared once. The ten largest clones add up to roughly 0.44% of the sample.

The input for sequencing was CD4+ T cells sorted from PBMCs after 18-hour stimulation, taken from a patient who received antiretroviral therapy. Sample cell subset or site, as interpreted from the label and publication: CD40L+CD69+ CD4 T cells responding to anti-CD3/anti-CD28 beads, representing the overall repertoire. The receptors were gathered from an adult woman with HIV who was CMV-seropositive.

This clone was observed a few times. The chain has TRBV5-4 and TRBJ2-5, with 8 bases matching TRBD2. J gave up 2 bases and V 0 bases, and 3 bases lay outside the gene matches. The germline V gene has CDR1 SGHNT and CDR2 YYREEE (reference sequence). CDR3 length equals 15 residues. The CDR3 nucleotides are TGTGCCAGCAGCTTGGGCGGGGGGAATCAAGAGACCCAGTACTTC. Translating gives CASSLGGGNQETQYF.

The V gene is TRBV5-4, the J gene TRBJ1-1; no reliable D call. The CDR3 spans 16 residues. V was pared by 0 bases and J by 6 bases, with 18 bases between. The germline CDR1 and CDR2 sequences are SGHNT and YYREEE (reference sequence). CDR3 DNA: TGTGCCAGCAGCTTGGGGGGAGGGTTCCTCATGGCTGAAGCTTTCTTT. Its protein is CASSLGGGFLMAEAFF.

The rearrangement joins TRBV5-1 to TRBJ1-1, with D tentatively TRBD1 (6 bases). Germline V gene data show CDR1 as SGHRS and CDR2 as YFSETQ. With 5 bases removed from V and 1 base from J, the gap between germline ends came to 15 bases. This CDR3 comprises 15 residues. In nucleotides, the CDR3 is TGCGCCAGCAGAAGGAGGGGGTGGGGGAACACTGAAGCTTTCTTT. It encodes CASRRRGWGNTEAFF.

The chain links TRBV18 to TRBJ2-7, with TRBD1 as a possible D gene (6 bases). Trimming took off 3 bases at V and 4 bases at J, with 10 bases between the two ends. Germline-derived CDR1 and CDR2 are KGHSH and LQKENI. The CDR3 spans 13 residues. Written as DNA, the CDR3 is TGTGCCAGCTCACCTCAACAGGGTTACGAGCAGTACTTC. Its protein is CASSPQQGYEQYF.

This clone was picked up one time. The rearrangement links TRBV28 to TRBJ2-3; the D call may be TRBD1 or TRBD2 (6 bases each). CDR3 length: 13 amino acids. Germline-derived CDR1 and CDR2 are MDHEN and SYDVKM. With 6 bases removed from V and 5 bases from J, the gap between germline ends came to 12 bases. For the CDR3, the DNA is TGTGCCAGCAGGAAGGGGGGAATAGATACGCAGTATTTT. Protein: CASRKGGIDTQYF.

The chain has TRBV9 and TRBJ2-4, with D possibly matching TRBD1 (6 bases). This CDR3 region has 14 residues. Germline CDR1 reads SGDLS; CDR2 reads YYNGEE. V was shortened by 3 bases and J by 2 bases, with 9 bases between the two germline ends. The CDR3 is CASSGTEPKNIQYF. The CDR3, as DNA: TGTGCCAGCAGCGGGACAGAGCCCAAAAACATTCAGTACTTC. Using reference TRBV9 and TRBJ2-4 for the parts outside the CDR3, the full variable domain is DSGVTQTPKHLITATGQRVTLRCSPRSGDLSVYWYQQSLDQGLQFLIQYYNGEERAKGNILERFSAQQFPDLHSELNLSSLELGDSALYFCASSGTEPKNIQYFGAGTRLSVL.

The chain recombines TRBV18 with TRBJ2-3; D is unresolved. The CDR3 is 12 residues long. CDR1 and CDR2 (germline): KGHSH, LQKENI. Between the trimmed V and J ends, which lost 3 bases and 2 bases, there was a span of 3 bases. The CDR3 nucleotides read TGTGCCAGCTCACCTTCCACAGATACGCAGTATTTT. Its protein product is CASSPSTDTQYF.

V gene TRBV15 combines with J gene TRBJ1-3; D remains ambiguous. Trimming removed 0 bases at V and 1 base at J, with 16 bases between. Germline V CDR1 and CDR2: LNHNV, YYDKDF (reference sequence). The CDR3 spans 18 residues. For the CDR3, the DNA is TGTGCCACCAGCAGAGATCTGAGTTCGGGAAGGTCTGGAAACACCATATATTTT. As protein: CATSRDLSSGRSGNTIYF.

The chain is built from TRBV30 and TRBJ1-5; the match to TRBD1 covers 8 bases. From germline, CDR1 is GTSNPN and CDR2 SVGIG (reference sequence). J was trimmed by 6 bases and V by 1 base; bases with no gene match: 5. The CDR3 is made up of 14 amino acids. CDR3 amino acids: CAWSGGQATQPQHF. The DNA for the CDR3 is TGTGCCTGGAGTGGGGGACAGGCGACTCAGCCCCAGCATTTT.

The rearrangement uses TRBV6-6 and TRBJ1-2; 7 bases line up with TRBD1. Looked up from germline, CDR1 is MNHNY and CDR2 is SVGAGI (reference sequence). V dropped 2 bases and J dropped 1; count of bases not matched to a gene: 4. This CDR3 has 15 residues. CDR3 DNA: TGTGCCAGCAGTTACGAGGGGGCGGGTAACTATGGCTACACCTTC. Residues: CASSYEGAGNYGYTF.

This CDR3 is CASSPSGGRGEKLFF. DNA of the CDR3: TGCGCCAGCTCCCCCTCAGGGGGGAGGGGTGAAAAACTGTTTTTT. The chain couples TRBV5-1 to TRBJ1-4; 7 bases match TRBD1. Germline-derived CDR1 and CDR2 are SGHRS and YFSETQ. The CDR3 is 15 residues long. V was pared by 7 bases and J by 7 bases, with 13 bases of the junction left unmatched.

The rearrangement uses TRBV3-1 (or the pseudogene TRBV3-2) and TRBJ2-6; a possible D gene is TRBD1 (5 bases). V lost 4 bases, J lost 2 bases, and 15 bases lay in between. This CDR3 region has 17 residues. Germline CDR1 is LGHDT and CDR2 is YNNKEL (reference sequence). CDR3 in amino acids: CASSLRVGVAGANVLTF. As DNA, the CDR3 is TGTGCCAGCAGCCTTAGGGTAGGGGTGGCTGGGGCCAACGTCCTGACTTTC.

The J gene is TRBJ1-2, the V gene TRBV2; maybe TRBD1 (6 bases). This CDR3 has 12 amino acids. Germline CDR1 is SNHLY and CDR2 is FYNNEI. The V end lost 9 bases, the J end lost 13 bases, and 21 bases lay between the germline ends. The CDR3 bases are TGTGCCAGGAAGACAGGTCCTCGGATTGCCACCTTC. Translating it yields CARKTGPRIATF.

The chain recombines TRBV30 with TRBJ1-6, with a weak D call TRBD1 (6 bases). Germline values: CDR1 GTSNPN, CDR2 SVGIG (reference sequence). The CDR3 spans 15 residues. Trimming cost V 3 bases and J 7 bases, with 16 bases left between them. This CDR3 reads CAWRGAGVPNSPLHF. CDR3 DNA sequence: TGTGCCTGGAGAGGGGCAGGGGTACCCAATTCACCCCTCCACTTT.

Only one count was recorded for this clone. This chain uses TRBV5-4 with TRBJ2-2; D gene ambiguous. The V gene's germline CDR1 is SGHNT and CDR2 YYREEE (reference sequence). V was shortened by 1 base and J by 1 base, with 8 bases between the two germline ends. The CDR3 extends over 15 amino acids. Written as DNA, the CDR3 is TGTGCCAGCAGCTTGATGGACCGGAACACCGGGGAGCTGTTTTTT. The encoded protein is CASSLMDRNTGELFF.

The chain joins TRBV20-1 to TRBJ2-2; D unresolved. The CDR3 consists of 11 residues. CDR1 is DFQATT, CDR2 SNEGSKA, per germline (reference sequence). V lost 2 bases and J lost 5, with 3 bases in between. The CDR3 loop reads CSARSTGELFF. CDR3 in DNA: TGCAGTGCTAGAAGTACCGGGGAGCTGTTTTTT.

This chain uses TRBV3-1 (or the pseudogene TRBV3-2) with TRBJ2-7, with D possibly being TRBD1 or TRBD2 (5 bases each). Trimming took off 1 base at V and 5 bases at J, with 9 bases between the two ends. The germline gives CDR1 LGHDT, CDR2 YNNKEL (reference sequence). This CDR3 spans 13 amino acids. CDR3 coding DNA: TGTGCCAGCAGCCAAGGGGGGAGTGACGAGCAGTACTTC. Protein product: CASSQGGSDEQYF.

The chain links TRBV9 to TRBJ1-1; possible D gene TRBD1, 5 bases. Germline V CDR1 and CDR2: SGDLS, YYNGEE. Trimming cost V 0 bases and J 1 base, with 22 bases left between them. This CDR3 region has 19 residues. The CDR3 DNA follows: TGTGCCAGCAGCGTAGAGGGCCCGGGGCGGGGGATTAGGAACACTGAAGCTTTCTTT. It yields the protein CASSVEGPGRGIRNTEAFF. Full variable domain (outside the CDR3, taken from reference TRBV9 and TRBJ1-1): DSGVTQTPKHLITATGQRVTLRCSPRSGDLSVYWYQQSLDQGLQFLIQYYNGEERAKGNILERFSAQQFPDLHSELNLSSLELGDSALYFCASSVEGPGRGIRNTEAFFGQGTRLTVV.

For the CDR3, the DNA is TGTGCCACCAGCCCCCGTATCCGGGACTACTGGACCCAAGAGACCCAGTACTTC. Its translation is CATSPRIRDYWTQETQYF. The chain employs TRBV15 and TRBJ2-5; 7 bases align to TRBD2. The CDR3 is 18 residues long. Germline V lookup: CDR1 LNHNV, CDR2 YYDKDF (reference sequence). V was pared by 5 bases and J by 1 base, with 16 bases of the junction left unmatched.

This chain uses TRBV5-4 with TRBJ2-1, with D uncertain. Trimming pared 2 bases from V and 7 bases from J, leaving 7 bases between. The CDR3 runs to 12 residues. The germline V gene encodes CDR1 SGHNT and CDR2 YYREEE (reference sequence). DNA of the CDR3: TGTGCCAGCAGCTTCGATTGGAATGAGCAGTTCTTC. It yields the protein CASSFDWNEQFF. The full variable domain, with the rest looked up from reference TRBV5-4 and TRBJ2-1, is ETGVTQSPTHLIKTRGQQVTLRCSSQSGHNTVSWYQQALGQGPQFIFQYYREEENGRGNFPPRFSGLQFPNYSSELNVNALELDDSALYLCASSFDWNEQFFGPGTRLTVL.

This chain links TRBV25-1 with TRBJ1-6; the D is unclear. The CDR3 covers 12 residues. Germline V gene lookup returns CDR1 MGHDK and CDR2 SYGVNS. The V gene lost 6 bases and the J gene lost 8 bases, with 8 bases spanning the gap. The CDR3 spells CASSVAYSPLHF. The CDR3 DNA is TGTGCCAGCAGCGTTGCTTATTCACCCCTCCACTTT.

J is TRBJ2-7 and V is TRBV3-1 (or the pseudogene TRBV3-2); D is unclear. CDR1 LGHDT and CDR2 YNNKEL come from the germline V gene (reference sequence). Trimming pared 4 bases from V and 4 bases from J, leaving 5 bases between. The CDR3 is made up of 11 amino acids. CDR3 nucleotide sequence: TGTGCCAGCAGCCCCTTATACGAGCAGTACTTC. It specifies CASSPLYEQYF.

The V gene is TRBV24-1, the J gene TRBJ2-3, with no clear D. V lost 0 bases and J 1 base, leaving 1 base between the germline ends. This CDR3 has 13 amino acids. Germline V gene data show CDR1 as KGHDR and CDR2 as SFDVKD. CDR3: CATSDLGTDTQYF. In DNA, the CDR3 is TGTGCCACCAGTGATTTGGGCACAGATACGCAGTATTTT.

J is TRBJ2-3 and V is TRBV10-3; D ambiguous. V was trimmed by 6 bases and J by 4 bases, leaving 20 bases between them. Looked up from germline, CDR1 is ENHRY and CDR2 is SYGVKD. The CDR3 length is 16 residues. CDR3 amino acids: CAISPYRPLWADTQYF. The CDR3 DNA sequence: TGTGCCATCAGCCCTTATCGACCGCTCTGGGCAGATACGCAGTATTTT.

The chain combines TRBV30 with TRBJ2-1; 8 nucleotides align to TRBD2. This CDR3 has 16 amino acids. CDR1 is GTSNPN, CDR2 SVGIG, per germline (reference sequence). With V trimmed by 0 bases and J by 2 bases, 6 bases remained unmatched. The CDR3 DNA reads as TGTGCCTGGAGTGTACATGCGGGGGGAGCCTACAATGAGCAGTTCTTC. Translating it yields CAWSVHAGGAYNEQFF.

The CDR3 DNA is TGTGCCAGCAGTTACTCGGACCGTGGACTAAACACCATATATTTT. Translated, it gives CASSYSDRGLNTIYF. The V gene is TRBV6-6, the J gene TRBJ1-3; no firm D call. The CDR3 loop spans 15 amino acids. The V end was cut by 0 bases, the J end by 6 bases, with 12 bases between. Per the germline V gene, CDR1 is MNHNY and CDR2 is SVGAGI (reference sequence).

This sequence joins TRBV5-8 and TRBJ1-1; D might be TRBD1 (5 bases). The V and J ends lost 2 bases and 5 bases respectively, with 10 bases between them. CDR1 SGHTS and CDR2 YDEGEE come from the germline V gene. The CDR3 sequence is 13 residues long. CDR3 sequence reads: CASSFSGWTEAFF. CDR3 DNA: TGTGCCAGCAGCTTTTCAGGGTGGACTGAAGCTTTCTTT.